These 11 T cell receptor beta chains came from one sample sequenced in a study of T cell clusters in autoimmune cytopenias. One tube held mixed TRB-A and TRB-B primer pools for touch-down PCR. TCRdb processed the multiplex PCR reads again and assigns one entry to each CDR3 protein, with no DNA. In total, the table holds about 9,500 distinct CDR3 sequences. Each sample's input was roughly 250 ng genomic DNA, some 38,000 genome equivalents. The sample comprised peripheral blood. These receptors were taken from a human donor with an autoimmune cytopenia or autoimmune hepatitis (not recorded which).

The chain uses TRBV6-4 and TRBJ2-2; the D gene TCRdb calls, TRBD1, cannot be checked with no DNA. The germline V gene encodes CDR1 MRHNA and CDR2 SNTAGT. The CDR3 consists of 16 residues. Here the CDR3 reads CASSDRRTGEAGELFF.

The gene calls are TRBV6-2 or TRBV6-3 and TRBJ1-4; TCRdb's assignment of TRBD1 cannot be checked, as there is no DNA. The CDR3 consists of 18 residues. CDR1 is MNHEY, CDR2 SVGEGT, per germline. The CDR3 here is CASSYAKWTPGINEKLFF.

The chain recombines TRBV7-2 with TRBJ2-2; the D gene TCRdb calls, TRBD1, cannot be checked with no DNA. The CDR3 loop spans 16 amino acids. CDR1 SGHTA and CDR2 FQGNSA come from the germline V gene. This CDR3 reads CASSLVGGGVTGELFF.

This chain joins TRBV7-6 and TRBJ1-1. Per germline, CDR1 SGHVS and CDR2 FNYEAQ. CDR3 length: 18 amino acids. The chain's CDR3 is CASSLGSGSTSGRTEAFF.

J is TRBJ1-1 and V is TRBV6-1. CDR1 is MNHNS, CDR2 SASEGT, per germline. The CDR3 runs to 12 residues. CDR3: CASSVGNTEAFF.

The V and J genes are TRBV10-3 and TRBJ2-1. The germline V gene has CDR1 ENHRY and CDR2 SYGVKD. This CDR3 region has 15 residues. CDR3 sequence reads: CAISESTGTPFEQFF.

The chain's CDR3 is CASSMTSGVSYNEQFF. The J gene is TRBJ2-1, the V gene TRBV14; TCRdb's assignment of TRBD2 cannot be checked, as there is no DNA. Germline CDR1 is SGHDN and CDR2 is FVKESK. This CDR3 is 16 amino acids long. Together with reference TRBV14 and TRBJ2-1, the CDR3 gives the full variable domain: EAGVTQFPSHSVIEKGQTVTLRCDPISGHDNLYWYRRVMGKEIKFLLHFVKESKQDESGMPNNRFLAERTGGTYSTLKVQPAELEDSGVYFCASSMTSGVSYNEQFFGPGTRLTVL.

Here the CDR3 reads CASSLGNNEQFF. The chain couples TRBV5-1 to TRBJ2-1. The CDR3 length is 12 residues. In germline, CDR1 is SGHRS, CDR2 YFSETQ.

This clonotype is medium-sized (0.01 to 0.1%) by frequency. The gene calls are TRBV7-6 and TRBJ2-3; with no DNA, the TCRdb D assignment of TRBD1 cannot be verified. The CDR3 consists of 14 residues. Germline CDR1 and CDR2: SGHVS and FNYEAQ. The chain's CDR3 is CASSLGDSTDTQYF.

This clonotype is called medium-sized based on its frequency. The chain has TRBV5-6 and TRBJ1-1; TCRdb's D gene call, TRBD1, goes unchecked for lack of DNA. Germline lookup yields CDR1 SGHDT and CDR2 YYEEEE. This CDR3 spans 13 amino acids. CDR3 sequence reads: CASSRGGNTEAFF.

V gene TRBV5-6 combines with J gene TRBJ1-2; the D gene TCRdb calls, TRBD1, cannot be checked with no DNA. Germline V gene sequence: CDR1 SGHDT, CDR2 YYEEEE. CDR3 length: 14 residues. The CDR3 sequence: CASSFQGAGYGYTF.